This T cell receptor (beta chain) was observed in a study of beta chain features in type 1 diabetes. Germline CDR1 and CDR2: SGHVS and FNYEAQ. This CDR3 comprises 14 residues. V gave up 4 bases and J gave up 6 bases, with 16 bases separating them. Only one heparinised blood draw was taken per donor, and its volume averaged around 120 mL. Only a few counts were recorded for this clone. Its cognate antigen is unknown. Study findings and constraints: When Type 1 diabetes patients were examined, their TCRB CDR3s proved moderately but significantly shorter in all four CD4+ subsets.

The sequenced template was cDNA made from the entire isolated RNA. Profiled with immunoSEQ multiplex PCR; TCRdb holds only in-frame clones, not every one. The table has roughly 610,000 clones, 15% to 18% seen once. The chain uses TRBV7-6 and TRBJ2-7; D possibly corresponds to TRBD1 (6 bases). Source material: naive CD4+ T cells from blood. The clonotype comes from a man aged 18 to 35 in good health. In DNA, the CDR3 is TGTGCCAGCAGCTCCTCCCGGACAGAATTCGAGCAGTACTTC. Translating gives CASSSSRTEFEQYF.